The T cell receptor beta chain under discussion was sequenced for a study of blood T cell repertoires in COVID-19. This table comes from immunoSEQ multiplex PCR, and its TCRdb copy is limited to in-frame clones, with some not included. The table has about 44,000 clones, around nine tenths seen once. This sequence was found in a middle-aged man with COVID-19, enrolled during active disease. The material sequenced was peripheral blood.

The CDR3 loop reads CSVIPNYMSTDTQYF. The CDR3 DNA sequence: TGCAGCGTGATCCCAAACTATATGAGCACAGATACGCAGTATTTT. The rearrangement uses TRBV29-1 and TRBJ2-3; D call uncertain. Trimming removed 6 bases from V and 0 bases from J, with 16 bases in between. The CDR3 totals 15 residues. Looked up from germline, CDR1 is SQVTM and CDR2 is ANQGSEA.